This note documents a single T cell receptor beta chain sequence. The table lists this clonotype with a few counts. The antigen this receptor binds is unknown. Per-nucleotide qualities are absent, and no much larger clonotype sits a single base away. The sequencer listed for this sample is Illumina NovaSeq 6000. TCRalpha and TCRbeta cDNA libraries were constructed by 5'RACE with constant-segment primers, with sample barcodes and unique molecular identifiers being introduced. Trizol reagent was used to extract RNA from every sample. Libraries were amplified in two PCR steps, with a second sample barcode and Illumina TruSeq adapters added in the second step. Libraries were sequenced on an Illumina NovaSeq with 2 x 150 bp paired-end reads. Processing in the source paper ran as follows. Demultiplexing of reads and collapsing into UMI-guided consensus sequences were performed with migec v1.2.7. With mixcr v2.1.11, UMI consensuses were aligned to TRA and TRB V and J templates and assembled into clonotypes. Clonotypes were classified as expanded or contracted when called significant by both edgeR and NoisET, with noise models trained on biological replicates. edgeR calls used a false discovery rate-adjusted p below 0.01 and a log2 fold-change threshold of 1. As an exploratory analysis of dynamics, max-normalized trajectories of the 1000 most abundant clonotypes were examined by PCA with hierarchical clustering. The CD4 or CD8 phenotype of responding clones was assigned using the separately sequenced CD4+ and CD8+ repertoires. TCRdb redid the processing of the public reads, applying fastp at Q25 and MiXCR, and retained in-frame beta chains. A single entry per CDR3 protein holds the most common genes and DNA from its merged rows. Here the V and J calls rest on TCRdb's processing, not on the authors' analysis. The sample table shows under 700,000 distinct CDR3 sequences, and roughly 22% are seen once. The top ten clonotypes cover approximately 12% of the sample.

Ficoll-Paque density gradient centrifugation was used to isolate PBMCs. These data belong to a study of T-cell memory formation after mild COVID-19 (dated by TCRdb to 2020 to 2023). A note on the overall study: TCR sequence clusters from the two donors were largely donor specific. Two young, previously healthy adult volunteers, one female and one male, were included in the cohort. In two donors, T-cell clones that expanded and contracted after mild COVID-19 were tracked by sequencing TCRalpha and TCRbeta repertoires over time.

General findings and caveats noted by the study authors: Clones contracting from day 15 to 85 had balanced CD4/CD8 phenotypes, while a second wave expanding from day 15 to 37 was biased towards CD4+. Only a couple of mild cases were covered by the study, and larger cohorts that include severe cases with pre-infection samples were considered necessary. The detection of some responding clones in pre-infection memory suggests that pre-existing cross-reactive memory T cells joined the SARS-CoV-2 response. Contracting CD4+ clones appeared mostly in the CM and EM memory subsets, whereas CD8+ clones were enriched in EMRA. SARS-CoV-2 specificity of the second-wave clones peaking on day 37 was not confirmed.

The CDR3, from cysteine to phenylalanine, totals 14 residues. The kept DNA is CDR3 alone, 42 bases in frame from the first base. The germline V gene sets CDR1 to KGHDR and CDR2 to SFDVKD. V was cut back by 2 bases and J by 1 base, leaving a gap of 6 bases between them. This TCR was recovered from an adult woman who had mild COVID-19 (a few samples of this study predate the infection). The sample titles of this study are shuffled in the database, so cell type and time point are left out; the donor was told from shared clones. The chain is made from TRBV24-1 and TRBJ2-3; no confident D gene assignment can be made. The sample consisted of PBMCs or a T cell subset sorted from them (not recorded which). In nucleotides, the sequence is TGTGCCACCAGTGATTACAGACGCACAGATACGCAGTATTTT. The translation is CATSDYRRTDTQYF.